The source of this TCR beta chain is a study of beta chain features in type 1 diabetes. Study-wide results and caveats: TCRB CDR3s were moderately but significantly shorter in Type 1 diabetes patients in all four CD4+ subsets.

Note on this clone: As yet, its antigen is unknown.

Of the isolated RNA, all was reverse transcribed, and so the sequenced material was expressed TCRB transcripts. The data were produced by immunoSEQ multiplex PCR, yet TCRdb's version contains in-frame clones alone and is incomplete. The sample yields 45,000 to 65,000 clones, 52% seen once. Trimming took 2 bases from V and 4 from J, leaving 11 bases between them. From germline, CDR1 is LGHNA and CDR2 YSLEER. The CDR3 is made up of 14 amino acids. Sample: Tregs from blood. The genes are TRBV4-3 and TRBJ1-2, with D uncertain. This sequence was found in a woman between 40 and 55 years old with type 1 diabetes. The CDR3: CASSQSSEGYGYTF. The CDR3, as DNA: TGCGCCAGCAGCCAATCGTCAGAGGGCTATGGCTACACCTTC.